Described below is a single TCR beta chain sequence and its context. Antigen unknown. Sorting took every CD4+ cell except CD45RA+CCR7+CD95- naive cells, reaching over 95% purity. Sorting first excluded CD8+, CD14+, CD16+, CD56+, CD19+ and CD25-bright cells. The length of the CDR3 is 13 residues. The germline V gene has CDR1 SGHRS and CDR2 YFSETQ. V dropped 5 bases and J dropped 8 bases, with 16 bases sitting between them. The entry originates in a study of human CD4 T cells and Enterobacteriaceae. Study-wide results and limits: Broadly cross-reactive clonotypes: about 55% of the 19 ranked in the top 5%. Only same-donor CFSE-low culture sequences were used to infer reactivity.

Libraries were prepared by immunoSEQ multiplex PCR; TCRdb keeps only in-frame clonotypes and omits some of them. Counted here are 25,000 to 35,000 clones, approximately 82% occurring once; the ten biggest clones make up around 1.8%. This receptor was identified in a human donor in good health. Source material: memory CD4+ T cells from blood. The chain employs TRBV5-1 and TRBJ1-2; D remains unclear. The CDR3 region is CASRREEGSGYTF. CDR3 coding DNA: TGCGCCAGCAGAAGGGAGGAGGGAAGCGGCTACACCTTC.